This T cell receptor (beta chain) originates from a study of T cells expressing NK-cell markers. Study-wide results and caveats: About 6 donors had dominant NKG2C+ clonotypes that comprised about 1.0-7.0% of their CD8+ T cells. Also leading the CD3+CD56-NKG2C+ fraction in a handful of donors were these clonotypes.

This CDR3 contains 13 residues. CDR1 SEHNR and CDR2 FQNEAQ come from the germline V gene (reference sequence). TCRdb reprocessed the 5' RACE reads and stores each CDR3 protein as one record, lacking DNA. Reported are under 200,000 distinct CDR3 sequences; the ten largest clones contain less than 20%. In the case of this clonotype: Its antigen is not identified.

The sequenced sample consisted of blood T cells: a sorted CD56 or NKG2C T cell subset, CD4+ or CD8+ T cells, or bulk PBMC T cells (not recorded which). This chain joins TRBV7-9 and TRBJ2-5; TCRdb gives TRBD1 as the D gene, but with no DNA this cannot be confirmed. The source of this sequence is a woman between 18 and 69 years old in good health. The CDR3 region is CASSLAGGETQYF.